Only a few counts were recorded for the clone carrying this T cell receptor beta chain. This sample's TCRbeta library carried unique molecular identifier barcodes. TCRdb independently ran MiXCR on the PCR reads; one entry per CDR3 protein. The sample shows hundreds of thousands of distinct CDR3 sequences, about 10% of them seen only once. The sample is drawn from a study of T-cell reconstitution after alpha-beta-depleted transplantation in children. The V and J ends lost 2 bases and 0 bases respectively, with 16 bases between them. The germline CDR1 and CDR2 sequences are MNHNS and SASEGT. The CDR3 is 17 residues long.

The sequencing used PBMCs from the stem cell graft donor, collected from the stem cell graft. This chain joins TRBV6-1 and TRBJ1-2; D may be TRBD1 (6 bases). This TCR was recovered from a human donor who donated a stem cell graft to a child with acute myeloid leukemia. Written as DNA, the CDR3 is TGTGCCAGCAGTGAACGCCTTGGGGGCTCTACTAACTATGGCTACACCTTC. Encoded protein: CASSERLGGSTNYGYTF.